Shown below are 15 T cell receptor beta chains from a single sample sequenced in a study of blood T cell repertoires in COVID-19. Libraries were prepared by immunoSEQ multiplex PCR; TCRdb keeps only in-frame clonotypes and omits some of them. The sample includes about 160,000 clones, roughly 90% of them seen just once. Sequencing was carried out using peripheral blood. These TCRs come from a man aged 25-45 years with COVID-19, enrolled during active disease.

The chain links TRBV18 to TRBJ1-1, with 8 bases identical to TRBD1. The CDR3 has 17 residues. CDR1 and CDR2 from the germline V gene are KGHSH and LQKENI. After removal of 3 bases from V and 0 bases from J, the junction contained 9 bases not matched to a gene. The CDR3 spells CASSPLSGGPMNTEAFF. CDR3 sequence (DNA): TGTGCCAGCTCACCCTTGTCAGGGGGCCCTATGAACACTGAAGCTTTCTTT.

The V and J genes are TRBV7-2 and TRBJ2-7; TRBD2 agrees at 8 bases. Germline V gives CDR1 SGHTA, CDR2 FQGNSA. V dropped 1 base and J dropped 2; count of bases not matched to a gene: 7. The CDR3 extends over 16 amino acids. CDR3 bases: TGTGCCAGCAGCTTAGATTGGGTAGCGGGAACCTACGAGCAGTACTTC. Its translation is CASSLDWVAGTYEQYF.

This clone appeared a single time. The chain employs TRBV6-2 or TRBV6-3 and TRBJ1-4; TRBD1 matches 7 bases. With V trimmed by 6 bases and J by 0 bases, 7 bases remained unmatched. The germline V gene has CDR1 MNHEY and CDR2 SVGEGT. The CDR3 spans 16 residues. CDR3 coding DNA: TGTGCCAGCAGCAGAGGGGACAGACCAACTAATGAAAAACTGTTTTTT. As protein: CASSRGDRPTNEKLFF.

The rearrangement links TRBV6-1 to TRBJ2-7; 7 bases are shared with TRBD1. This CDR3 comprises 15 residues. The V segment lost 0 bases and the J segment 2 bases; nucleotides outside the gene matches: 4. Germline V gene sequence: CDR1 MNHNS, CDR2 SASEGT. CDR3: CASSEAWDSAYEQYF. The CDR3, as DNA: TGTGCCAGCAGTGAAGCGTGGGACAGTGCCTACGAGCAGTACTTC.

The rearrangement uses TRBV6-5 and TRBJ1-1; TRBD1 agrees at 7 bases. From germline, CDR1 is MNHEY and CDR2 SVGAGI. The V gene end was trimmed by 0 bases and the J gene end by 3 bases; junction bases not matched to a gene: 4. The CDR3 covers 15 residues. Here the CDR3 reads CASSYSPRGDTEAFF. CDR3 DNA sequence: TGTGCCAGCAGTTACTCCCCCAGGGGGGACACTGAAGCTTTCTTT.

This clone occurred a few times. The rearrangement joins TRBV6-5 to TRBJ1-1; perhaps TRBD1 as D (6 bases). V lost 2 bases and J 5 bases, leaving 15 bases between the germline ends. CDR3 length equals 15 residues. Germline CDR1 is MNHEY and CDR2 is SVGAGI. CDR3 loop: CASSYATGTPTEAFF. CDR3 sequence (DNA): TGTGCCAGCAGTTACGCAACCGGGACACCAACTGAAGCTTTCTTT.

The genes are TRBV30 and TRBJ2-1; 8 nucleotides agree with TRBD2. With V trimmed by 2 bases and J by 4 bases, 10 bases remained unmatched. Germline V lookup: CDR1 GTSNPN, CDR2 SVGIG (reference sequence). The CDR3 has 16 amino acids. The CDR3 protein is CAWSRRGAPLYNEQFF. CDR3 nucleotides: TGTGCCTGGAGTAGGCGGGGGGCCCCTTTATACAATGAGCAGTTCTTC.

J is TRBJ2-7 and V is TRBV28; possibly TRBD1 for D (6 bases). The CDR3 is 16 residues long. Germline lookup yields CDR1 MDHEN and CDR2 SYDVKM. Trimming stripped 10 bases from V and 0 bases from J, with 22 bases between. For the CDR3, the DNA is TGTGCCACTCTGAAGAACCCAGGGGCCCACTCCTACGAGCAGTACTTC. This sequence encodes CATLKNPGAHSYEQYF.

The chain carries TRBV28 and TRBJ2-5; 8 bases are a match to TRBD2. The CDR3 runs to 17 residues. Trimming cost V 5 bases and J 4 bases; bases outside gene matches: 15. From germline, CDR1 is MDHEN and CDR2 SYDVKM. The CDR3 nucleotides read TGTGCCAGCAGTCCATTTCGGGGGGGCGAGGTTCTAGAGACCCAGTACTTC. Its protein product is CASSPFRGGEVLETQYF.

The rearrangement joins TRBV7-9 to TRBJ1-3; TRBD1 matches at 8 bases. V was clipped by 11 bases and J by 4 bases; unmatched bases: 13. This CDR3 spans 15 amino acids. The germline gives CDR1 SEHNR, CDR2 FQNEAQ (reference sequence). Written as DNA, the CDR3 is TGTGCCGCCGGCGACAGGGGATTAAGAGGAAACACCATATATTTT. It encodes CAAGDRGLRGNTIYF.

This chain joins TRBV28 and TRBJ2-7; no reliable D call. This CDR3 is 13 amino acids long. In germline, CDR1 is MDHEN, CDR2 SYDVKM. V lost 3 bases and J lost 6, with 12 bases in between. The CDR3 region is CASSLRVLVEQYF. The CDR3 nucleotides are TGTGCCAGCAGTTTGCGTGTCCTCGTCGAGCAGTACTTC.

The chain recombines TRBV9 with TRBJ1-1; 7 bases are shared with TRBD1. The V gene end was trimmed by 1 base and the J gene end by 4 bases; junction bases not matched to a gene: 7. CDR1 SGDLS and CDR2 YYNGEE come from the germline V gene. The CDR3 is made up of 15 amino acids. The CDR3 DNA reads as TGTGCCAGCAGCGTACGCGCACAGGGGCCCACTGAAGCTTTCTTT. Protein product: CASSVRAQGPTEAFF.

The chain is built from TRBV10-3 and TRBJ1-6; 9 positions agree with TRBD1. V gave up 0 bases and J gave up 4 bases; unmatched junction bases: 4. Looked up from germline, CDR1 is ENHRY and CDR2 is SYGVKD. The length of the CDR3 is 17 residues. The CDR3 here is CAISESTGTGYNSPLHF. The DNA of the CDR3 is TGTGCCATCAGTGAGTCGACCGGGACAGGGTATAATTCACCCCTCCACTTT.

V gene TRBV11-2 combines with J gene TRBJ2-7; 8 bases map to TRBD1. The V and J ends lost 5 bases and 3 bases, in that order; junction bases with no gene match: 9. This CDR3 comprises 15 residues. Looked up from germline, CDR1 is SGHAT and CDR2 is FQNNGV. The CDR3 loop reads CASSLGQGQGYEQYF. The DNA for the CDR3 is TGTGCCAGCAGCCTGGGGCAAGGACAGGGCTACGAGCAGTACTTC.

The chain has TRBV7-3 and TRBJ2-1; 13 bases align to TRBD2. The germline V gene has CDR1 SGHTA and CDR2 FQGTGA. CDR3 length equals 15 residues. Trimming took 1 base from V and 7 from J; bases not matched to a gene: 1. CDR3 sequence (DNA): TGTGCCAGCAGCTTAAGGACTAGCGGGAGAAATGAGCAGTTCTTC. Encoded protein: CASSLRTSGRNEQFF.